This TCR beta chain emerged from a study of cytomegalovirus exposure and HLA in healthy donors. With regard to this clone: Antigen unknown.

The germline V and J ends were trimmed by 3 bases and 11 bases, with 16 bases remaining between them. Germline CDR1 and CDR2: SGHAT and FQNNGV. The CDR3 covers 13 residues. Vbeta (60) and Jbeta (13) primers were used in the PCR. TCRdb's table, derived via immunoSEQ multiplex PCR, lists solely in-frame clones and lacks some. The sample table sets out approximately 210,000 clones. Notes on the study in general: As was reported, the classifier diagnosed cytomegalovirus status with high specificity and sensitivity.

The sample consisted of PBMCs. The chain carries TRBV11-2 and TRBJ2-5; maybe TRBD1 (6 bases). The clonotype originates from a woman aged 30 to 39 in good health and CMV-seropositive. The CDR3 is CASSFVGGAEQYF. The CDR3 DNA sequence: TGTGCCAGCAGCTTCGTAGGGGGTGCTGAGCAGTACTTC.